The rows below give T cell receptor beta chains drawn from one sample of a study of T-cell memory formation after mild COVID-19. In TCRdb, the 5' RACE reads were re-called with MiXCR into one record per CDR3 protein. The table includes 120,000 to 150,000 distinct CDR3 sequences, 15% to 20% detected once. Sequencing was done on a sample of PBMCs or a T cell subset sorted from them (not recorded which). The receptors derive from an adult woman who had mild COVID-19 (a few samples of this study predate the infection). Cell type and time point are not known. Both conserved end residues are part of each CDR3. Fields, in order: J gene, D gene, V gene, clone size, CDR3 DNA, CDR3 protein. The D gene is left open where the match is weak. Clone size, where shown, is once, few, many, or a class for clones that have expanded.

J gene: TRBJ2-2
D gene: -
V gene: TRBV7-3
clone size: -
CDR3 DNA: TGTGCCAGCAGCCTCAGGGGGGTACAATCGGGACCCGGGGAGCTGTTTTTT
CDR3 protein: CASSLRGVQSGPGELFF

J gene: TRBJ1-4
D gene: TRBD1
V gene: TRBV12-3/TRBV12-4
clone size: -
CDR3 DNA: TGTGCCAGCAGTTTGGACAGGGGGCGTGAAAAACTGTTTTTT
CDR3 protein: CASSLDRGREKLFF

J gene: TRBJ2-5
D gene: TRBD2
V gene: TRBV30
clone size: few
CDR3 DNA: TGTGCCTGGAGTGAGCTGGGACTAGCGATGGAGACCCAGTACTTC
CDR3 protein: CAWSELGLAMETQYF

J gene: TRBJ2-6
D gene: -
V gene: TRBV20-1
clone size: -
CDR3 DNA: TGCAGTGCGGAACAGGGTCCTGTCTCCTCTGGGGCCAACGTCCTGACTTTC
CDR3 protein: CSAEQGPVSSGANVLTF

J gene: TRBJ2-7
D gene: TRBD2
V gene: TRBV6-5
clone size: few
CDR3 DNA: TGTGCCAGCAGCAGACTAGCGGGGGGGTTCTACGAGCAGTACTTC
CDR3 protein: CASSRLAGGFYEQYF

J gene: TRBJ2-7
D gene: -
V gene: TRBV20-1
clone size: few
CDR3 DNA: TGCAGTGCAGTCAGGGCTACCTACGAGCAGTACTTC
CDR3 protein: CSAVRATYEQYF

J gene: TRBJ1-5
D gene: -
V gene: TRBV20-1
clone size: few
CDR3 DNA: TGCAGTGCTAGACAGAGCAATCAGCCCCAGCATTTT
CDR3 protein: CSARQSNQPQHF

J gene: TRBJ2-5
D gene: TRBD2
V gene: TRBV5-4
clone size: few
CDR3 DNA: TGTGCCAGCAGCGAATCAGCGGGGGGGCCTGGGAAAGAGACCCAGTACTTC
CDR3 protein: CASSESAGGPGKETQYF

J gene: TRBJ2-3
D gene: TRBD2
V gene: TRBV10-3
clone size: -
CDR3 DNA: TGTGCCATCAGTGAAAGCCGGACTAGCGGGAGTGCAGATACGCAGTATTTT
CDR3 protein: CAISESRTSGSADTQYF

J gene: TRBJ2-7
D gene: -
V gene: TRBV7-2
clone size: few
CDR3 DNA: TGTGCCAGCAGCCAGTCGCGGGGAACAGGGGTGATCTACGAGCAGTACTTC
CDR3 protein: CASSQSRGTGVIYEQYF

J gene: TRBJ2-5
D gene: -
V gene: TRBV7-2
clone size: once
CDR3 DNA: TGTGCCAGCAGCTCTTCGAGGAGACAGCGGTCAAAGACCCAGTACTTC
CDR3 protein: CASSSSRRQRSKTQYF

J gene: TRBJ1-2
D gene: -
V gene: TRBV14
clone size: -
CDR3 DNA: TGTGCCAGCAGCCGCCGGATGGGGACTAACTATGGCTACACCTTC
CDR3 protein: CASSRRMGTNYGYTF

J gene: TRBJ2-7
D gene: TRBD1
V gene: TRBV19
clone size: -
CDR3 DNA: TGTGCCAGTAGTATCGGTACAGGGGGTAGCGACGAGCAGTACTTC
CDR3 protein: CASSIGTGGSDEQYF

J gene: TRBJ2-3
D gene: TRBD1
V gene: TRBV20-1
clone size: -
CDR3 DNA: TGCAGTGCTAGCAATCCGGGACAGGGTTCAGATACGCAGTATTTT
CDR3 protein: CSASNPGQGSDTQYF

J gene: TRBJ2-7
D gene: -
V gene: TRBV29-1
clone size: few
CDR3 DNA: TGCAGCGTCGGACGAAACTCAGGGAGCTACGAGCAGTACTTC
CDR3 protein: CSVGRNSGSYEQYF

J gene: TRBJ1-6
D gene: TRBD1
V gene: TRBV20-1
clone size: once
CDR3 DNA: TGCAGTGCCGGGAGACAGGGGGCAAGAAACTCACCCCTCCACTTT
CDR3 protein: CSAGRQGARNSPLHF

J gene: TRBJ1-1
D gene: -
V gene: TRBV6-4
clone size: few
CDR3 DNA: TGTGCCAGCAGCGCGACAAGGAACACTGAAGCTTTCTTT
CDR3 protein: CASSATRNTEAFF

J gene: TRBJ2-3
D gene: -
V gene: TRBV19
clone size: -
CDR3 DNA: TGTGCCAGTAGTATGTTACTTCGGGGGAGGCCAGATACGCAGTATTTT
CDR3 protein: CASSMLLRGRPDTQYF

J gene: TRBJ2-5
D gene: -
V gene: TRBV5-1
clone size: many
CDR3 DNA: TGCGCCAGCAGCCCCGGAGGATGGGAGACCCAGTACTTC
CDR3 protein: CASSPGGWETQYF

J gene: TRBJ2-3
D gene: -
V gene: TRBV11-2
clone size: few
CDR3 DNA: TGTGCCAGCACCCCCTCAATAGATACGCAGTATTTT
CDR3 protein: CASTPSIDTQYF

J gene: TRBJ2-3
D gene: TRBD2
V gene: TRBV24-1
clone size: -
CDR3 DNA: TGTGCCACCAGTGATTTATCGTCTAGCGGAGATACGCAGTATTTT
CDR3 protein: CATSDLSSSGDTQYF

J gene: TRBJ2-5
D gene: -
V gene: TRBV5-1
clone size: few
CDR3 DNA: TGCGCCAGCAGCTTGTTTAGGGGGGGAGGCGTGGAGACCCAGTACTTC
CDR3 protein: CASSLFRGGGVETQYF

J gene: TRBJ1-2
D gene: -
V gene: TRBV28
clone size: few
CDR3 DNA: TGTGCCACCCTGAAGGTCGTCGCCTATGGCTACACCTTC
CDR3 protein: CATLKVVAYGYTF

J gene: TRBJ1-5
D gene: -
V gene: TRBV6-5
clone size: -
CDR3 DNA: TGTGCCAGCAGTTTCAGAGGGAATCAGCCCCAGCATTTT
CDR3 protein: CASSFRGNQPQHF

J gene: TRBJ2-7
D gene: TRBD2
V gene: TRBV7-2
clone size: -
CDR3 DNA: TGTGCCAGCAGCTCATTACCCGGGGGGGAGCAGTACTTC
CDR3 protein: CASSSLPGGEQYF

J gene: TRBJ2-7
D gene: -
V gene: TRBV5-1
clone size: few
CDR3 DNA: TGCGCCAGCAGTATTGGAAGCTACGAGCAGTACTTC
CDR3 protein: CASSIGSYEQYF

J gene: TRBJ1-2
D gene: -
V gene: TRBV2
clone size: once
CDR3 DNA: TGTGCCAGCAGACACAGGGATCCTAACTATGGCTACACCTTC
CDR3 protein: CASRHRDPNYGYTF

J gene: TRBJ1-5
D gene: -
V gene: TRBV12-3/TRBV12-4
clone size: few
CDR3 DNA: TGTGCCAGCAGTTCCGGACAGAGTAGGCAGCCCCAGCATTTT
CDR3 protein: CASSSGQSRQPQHF

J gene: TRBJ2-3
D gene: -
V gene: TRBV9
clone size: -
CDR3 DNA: TGTGCCAGCAGCGTAGGAGGGGAGGATACGCAGTATTTT
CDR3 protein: CASSVGGEDTQYF